This passage covers 4 T cell receptor beta chains from one sample sequenced in a study of T cell responses to AZD1222 COVID-19 vaccine. TCRdb's table, derived via immunoSEQ multiplex PCR, lists solely in-frame clones and lacks some. The table includes around 130,000 clones, over 75% detected once. The sample in question was peripheral blood, obtained 28 days after the second AZD1222 dose. All receptors derive from an adult who received the AZD1222 COVID-19 vaccine.

The chain combines TRBV19 with TRBJ1-2; TRBD1 is a possible D gene (5 bases). The CDR3 length is 15 residues. V lost 4 bases and J lost 3, with 15 bases in between. The germline gives CDR1 LNHDA, CDR2 SQIVND (reference sequence). The CDR3 region has the DNA TGTGCCAGTAGTAACCCGGGGCCGGGGGACTATGGCTACACCTTC. This encodes CASSNPGPGDYGYTF.

The rearrangement links TRBV4-3 to TRBJ2-1, with D unclear. The CDR3 loop spans 14 amino acids. In germline, CDR1 is LGHNA, CDR2 YSLEER. V gave up 0 bases and J gave up 6 bases, with 9 bases separating them. The CDR3 region is CASSQERFSNEQFF. The CDR3 region has the DNA TGCGCCAGCAGCCAAGAACGATTTTCCAATGAGCAGTTCTTC.

The chain joins TRBV13 to TRBJ2-3; 10 nucleotides match TRBD2. V shed 5 bases, J shed 6 bases, and the junction held 8 bases outside the gene matches. CDR1 is PRHDT and CDR2 is FYEKMQ in the germline V gene (reference sequence). This CDR3 has 15 amino acids. The CDR3 here is CASSKTSGRYDTQYF. In DNA form, the CDR3 reads TGTGCCAGCAGCAAGACTAGCGGGCGCTATGATACGCAGTATTTT. Complete variable domain (other parts from reference TRBV13 and TRBJ2-3): AAGVIQSPRHLIKEKRETATLKCYPIPRHDTVYWYQQGPGQDPQFLISFYEKMQSDKGSIPDRFSAQQFSDYHSELNMSSLELGDSALYFCASSKTSGRYDTQYFGPGTRLTVL.

The V gene is TRBV24-1, the J gene TRBJ2-1; 8 bases map to TRBD2. The CDR3 extends over 18 amino acids. Germline CDR1 and CDR2: KGHDR and SFDVKD. The V and J ends lost 3 bases and 4 bases, in that order; junction bases with no gene match: 13. This CDR3 reads CATSDPRGLGKSYNEQFF. The CDR3 coding sequence is TGTGCCACCAGTGATCCCCGGGGACTAGGGAAGTCGTACAATGAGCAGTTCTTC.